This TCR beta chain was observed in a study of radiotherapy plus CTLA-4 blockade in lung cancer. Study background: Disease control was present in 25% to 35% of patients, and objective responses in about 19%.

Focal radiation plus CTLA-4 blockade with ipilimumab was administered to patients who had chemo-refractory metastatic non-small-cell lung cancer. For this clone: Its antigen is unknown.

Assay: immunoSEQ multiplex PCR; the TCRdb copy retains only in-frame clones and omits some. The sample has about 43,000 clones, about 67% seen once; the top ten hold about 23%. The CDR3 is made up of 15 amino acids. Looked up from germline, CDR1 is MNHEY and CDR2 is SVGAGI. V was shortened by 2 bases and J by 4 bases, with 12 bases between the two germline ends. Study-level findings and limits: Reports state that early shifts in blood T cell clones, with interferon-beta, best predicted response. Among blood TCR repertoires after radiotherapy plus ipilimumab, tumor-derived clones expanded.

The clonotype comes from a human donor with non-small cell lung cancer who had a partial response to radiotherapy plus ipilimumab. The chain has TRBV6-5 and TRBJ2-4, with a weak D call TRBD1 (5 bases). Source: peripheral blood, taken from a patient treated with radiotherapy plus ipilimumab. CDR3 region: CASSYGKGLKNIQYF. CDR3 nucleotides: TGTGCCAGCAGTTACGGAAAGGGGTTGAAAAACATTCAGTACTTC.